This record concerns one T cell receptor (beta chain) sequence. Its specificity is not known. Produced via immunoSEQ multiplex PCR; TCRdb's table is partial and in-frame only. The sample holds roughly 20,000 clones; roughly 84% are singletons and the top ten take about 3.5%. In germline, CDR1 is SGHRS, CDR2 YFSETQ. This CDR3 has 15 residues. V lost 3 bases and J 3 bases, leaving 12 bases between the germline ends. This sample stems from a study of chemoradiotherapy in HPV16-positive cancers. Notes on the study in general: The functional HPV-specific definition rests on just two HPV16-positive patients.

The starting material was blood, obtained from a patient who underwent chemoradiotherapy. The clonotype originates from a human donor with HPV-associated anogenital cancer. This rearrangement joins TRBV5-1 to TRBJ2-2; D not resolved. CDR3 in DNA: TGCGCCAGCAGCTCAACGGACGGTCACACCGGGGAGCTGTTTTTT. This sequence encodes CASSSTDGHTGELFF.